One sample yielded the 17 T cell receptor beta chains listed below, sequenced in a study of T cell responses to AZD1222 COVID-19 vaccine. Measured with immunoSEQ multiplex PCR; TCRdb has only the in-frame clones, and not every one. Of 100,000 or so clones detected, over 75% appear once; the ten largest clones hold 2% to 3%. The sequences come from peripheral blood, collected on day 0 of AZD1222 vaccination. The receptors were sampled from an adult in good health.

V gene TRBV19 combines with J gene TRBJ2-1, with TRBD1 matching over 10 bases. CDR1 is LNHDA, CDR2 SQIVND, per germline (reference sequence). The CDR3 extends over 14 amino acids. Trimming cost V 8 bases and J 3 bases; bases outside gene matches: 4. CDR3 residues: CASEDRGFYNEQFF. In DNA, the CDR3 is TGTGCCAGTGAGGACAGGGGGTTCTACAATGAGCAGTTCTTC. The whole variable domain, filled in from reference TRBV19 and TRBJ2-1, reads DGGITQSPKYLFRKEGQNVTLSCEQNLNHDAMYWYRQDPGQGLRLIYYSQIVNDFQKGDIAEGYSVSREKKESFPLTVTSAQKNPTAFYLCASEDRGFYNEQFFGPGTRLTVL.

The chain joins TRBV11-2 to TRBJ1-6, with TRBD1 matching over 8 bases. Germline values: CDR1 SGHAT, CDR2 FQNNGV. Trimming took 6 bases from V and 9 from J; bases not matched to a gene: 7. The CDR3 contains 14 residues. The CDR3 sequence: CASRRTGLGSPLHF. The CDR3 bases are TGTGCCAGCAGAAGGACAGGGTTGGGTTCACCCCTCCACTTT.

The chain recombines TRBV9 with TRBJ1-3, with D perhaps matching TRBD1 (5 bases). Per germline, CDR1 SGDLS and CDR2 YYNGEE. V lost 0 bases and J lost 2, with 21 bases in between. This CDR3 region has 19 residues. The CDR3 here is CASSVDRDRRILPGNTIYF. CDR3 coding DNA: TGTGCCAGCAGCGTAGATCGGGACCGAAGAATTTTGCCTGGAAACACCATATATTTT.

This CDR3 is CASSHPGGSYNEQFF. The CDR3 coding sequence is TGCGCCAGCAGCCACCCGGGGGGATCCTACAATGAGCAGTTCTTC. The V and J genes are TRBV4-1 and TRBJ2-1; TRBD2 agrees at 7 bases. This CDR3 is 15 amino acids long. The germline gives CDR1 MGHRA, CDR2 YSYEKL. The V gene end was trimmed by 3 bases and the J gene end by 1 base; junction bases not matched to a gene: 3.

This sequence joins TRBV9 and TRBJ1-1; TRBD1 might be the D (5 bases). V lost 5 bases, J lost 2 bases, and 10 bases lay in between. Germline V CDR1 and CDR2: SGDLS, YYNGEE. CDR3 length equals 13 residues. CDR3 region: CASSAGRNTEAFF. CDR3 in DNA: TGTGCCAGCAGTGCGGGGCGAAACACTGAAGCTTTCTTT.

A few counts support this clone. The chain is built from TRBV19 and TRBJ1-5; 7 bases are a match to TRBD1. Germline V gene data show CDR1 as LNHDA and CDR2 as SQIVND (reference sequence). The CDR3 has 15 residues. V lost 6 bases to trimming and J lost 4 bases; unmatched junction nucleotides: 9. CDR3 sequence: CASRTTGNTNQPQHF. CDR3 in DNA: TGTGCCAGTAGGACGACAGGGAATACAAATCAGCCCCAGCATTTT.

This chain connects TRBV18 to TRBJ1-5; a possible D gene is TRBD1 (5 bases). Trimming removed 2 bases at V and 0 bases at J, with 11 bases between. This CDR3 spans 16 amino acids. The V gene's germline CDR1 is KGHSH and CDR2 LQKENI. This CDR3 reads CASSPSPGFSNQPQHF. CDR3 in DNA: TGTGCCAGCTCACCATCCCCAGGGTTTAGCAATCAGCCCCAGCATTTT. Full variable domain (rest looked up from reference TRBV18 and TRBJ1-5): NAGVMQNPRHLVRRRGQEARLRCSPMKGHSHVYWYRQLPEEGLKFMVYLQKENIIDESGMPKERFSAEFPKEGPSILRIQQVVRGDSAAYFCASSPSPGFSNQPQHFGDGTRLSIL.

V and J are TRBV2 and TRBJ1-4, with D possibly matching TRBD1 (5 bases). The CDR3 is made up of 14 amino acids. The germline V gene encodes CDR1 SNHLY and CDR2 FYNNEI. Trimming cost V 5 bases and J 8 bases, with 15 bases left between them. The chain's CDR3 is CASSPHTGGEKLFF. CDR3 coding DNA: TGTGCCAGCAGTCCCCACACTGGGGGAGAAAAACTGTTTTTT.

The table lists this clone with a few counts. This CDR3 reads CASSPGNYGYTF. In DNA, the CDR3 is TGTGCCAGCAGTCCAGGGAACTATGGCTACACCTTC. The chain couples TRBV28 to TRBJ1-2; possible D gene TRBD1, 5 bases. This CDR3 has 12 amino acids. Germline values: CDR1 MDHEN, CDR2 SYDVKM. V was trimmed by 5 bases and J by 2 bases, leaving 6 bases between them.

The table lists this clone with a few counts. V gene TRBV4-3 combines with J gene TRBJ1-3, with D unresolved. Germline lookup yields CDR1 LGHNA and CDR2 YSLEER. Trimming cost V 0 bases and J 2 bases, with 5 bases left between them. The CDR3 loop spans 14 amino acids. CDR3: CASSQDRTGNTIYF. CDR3 sequence (DNA): TGCGCCAGCAGCCAAGATCGAACTGGAAACACCATATATTTT.

The gene calls are TRBV4-3 and TRBJ2-7, with 11 bases fitting TRBD2. The CDR3 spans 16 residues. CDR1 and CDR2 from the germline V gene are LGHNA and YSLEER. V dropped 1 base and J dropped 2; count of bases not matched to a gene: 4. CDR3 loop: CASSQVTSGSPYEQYF. The CDR3, as DNA: TGCGCCAGCAGCCAAGTTACTAGCGGGAGTCCCTACGAGCAGTACTTC.

The chain couples TRBV5-6 to TRBJ1-1; D is uncertain. This CDR3 comprises 13 residues. The V and J ends lost 1 base and 7 bases respectively, with 11 bases between them. Germline V gives CDR1 SGHDT, CDR2 YYEEEE. CDR3 sequence reads: CASSLRTNYEAFF. The CDR3 DNA reads TGTGCCAGCAGCTTGAGAACGAACTATGAAGCTTTCTTT.

This chain uses TRBV5-1 with TRBJ2-1, with no clear D. V lost 0 bases and J 0 bases, leaving 7 bases between the germline ends. Germline assignment: CDR1 SGHRS and CDR2 YFSETQ. CDR3 length: 15 residues. The CDR3 DNA sequence: TGCGCCAGCAGCTTGGGATATGGCTCCTACAATGAGCAGTTCTTC. Translation gives CASSLGYGSYNEQFF.

This chain joins TRBV4-1 and TRBJ2-7, with D hard to call. This CDR3 is 11 amino acids long. Germline V CDR1 and CDR2: MGHRA, YSYEKL. Deletions cut 5 bases from V and 2 bases from J, with 4 bases between. The CDR3 nucleotides read TGCGCCAGCAGCACCGCCTACGAGCAGTACTTC. Translation: CASSTAYEQYF.

The chain joins TRBV5-5 to TRBJ1-2, with D unclear. V shed 4 bases and J shed 7 bases, with 14 bases lying between them. CDR1 and CDR2 from the germline V gene are SGHKS and YYEKEE (reference sequence). The CDR3 spans 13 residues. The CDR3 loop is CASSQAEAPGYTF. In nucleotides, the CDR3 is TGTGCCAGCAGCCAGGCCGAAGCTCCTGGCTACACCTTC.

This clone came up a few times. This sequence joins TRBV19 and TRBJ2-1, with D unresolved. Trimming left V 7 bases short and J 3 bases short, with 16 bases between. The CDR3 is 15 residues long. Germline CDR1 LNHDA, CDR2 SQIVND (reference sequence). CDR3: CASTKDGLYYNEQFF. The CDR3 nucleotides read TGTGCCAGTACCAAAGACGGCCTCTACTACAATGAGCAGTTCTTC.

The chain employs TRBV6-5 and TRBJ1-1; D is uncertain. CDR1 is MNHEY and CDR2 is SVGAGI in the germline V gene. V lost 0 bases and J lost 4, with 12 bases in between. The CDR3 totals 15 residues. CDR3 coding DNA: TGTGCCAGCAGTTACTCTCTTGGCTCGGGCACTGAAGCTTTCTTT. It translates to CASSYSLGSGTEAFF.